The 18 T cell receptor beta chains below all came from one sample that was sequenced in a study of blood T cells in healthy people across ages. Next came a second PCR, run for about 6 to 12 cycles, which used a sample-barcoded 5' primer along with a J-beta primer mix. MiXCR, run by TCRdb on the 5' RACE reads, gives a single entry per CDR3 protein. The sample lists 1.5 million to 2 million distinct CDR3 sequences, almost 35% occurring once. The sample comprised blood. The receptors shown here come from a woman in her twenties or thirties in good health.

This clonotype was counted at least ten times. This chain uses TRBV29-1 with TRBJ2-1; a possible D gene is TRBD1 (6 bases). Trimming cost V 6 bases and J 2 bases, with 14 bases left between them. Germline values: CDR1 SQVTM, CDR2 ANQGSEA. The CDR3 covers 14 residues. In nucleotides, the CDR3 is TGCAGCGTGGGGACAACTGGTACCTACAATGAGCAGTTCTTC. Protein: CSVGTTGTYNEQFF.

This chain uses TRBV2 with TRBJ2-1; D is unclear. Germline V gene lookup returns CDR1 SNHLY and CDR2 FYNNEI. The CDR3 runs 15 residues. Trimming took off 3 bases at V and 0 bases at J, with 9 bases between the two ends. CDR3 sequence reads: CASSDRSRSYNEQFF. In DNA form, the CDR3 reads TGTGCCAGCAGTGACCGTAGCCGCTCCTACAATGAGCAGTTCTTC.

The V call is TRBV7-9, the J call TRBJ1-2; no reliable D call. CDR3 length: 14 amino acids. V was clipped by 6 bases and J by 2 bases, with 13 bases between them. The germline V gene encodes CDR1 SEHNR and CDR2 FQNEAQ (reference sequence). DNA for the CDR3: TGTGCCAGCAGTAACCTACAATTCAACTATGGCTACACCTTC. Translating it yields CASSNLQFNYGYTF.

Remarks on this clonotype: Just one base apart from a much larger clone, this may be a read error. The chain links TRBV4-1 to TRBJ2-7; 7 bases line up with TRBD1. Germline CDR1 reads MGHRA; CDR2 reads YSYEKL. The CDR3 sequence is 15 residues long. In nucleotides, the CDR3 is TGCGCCAGCAGCCTATCAGGGGGTAGCTCCTGCGAGCAGTACTTC. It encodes CASSLSGGSSCEQYF.

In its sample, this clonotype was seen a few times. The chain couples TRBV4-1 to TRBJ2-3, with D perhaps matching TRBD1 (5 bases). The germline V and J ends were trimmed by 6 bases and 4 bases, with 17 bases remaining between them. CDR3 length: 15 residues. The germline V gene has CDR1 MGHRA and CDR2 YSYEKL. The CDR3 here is CASSQMGLKSDTQYF. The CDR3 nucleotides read TGCGCCAGCAGTCAAATGGGGCTCAAGTCAGATACGCAGTATTTT.

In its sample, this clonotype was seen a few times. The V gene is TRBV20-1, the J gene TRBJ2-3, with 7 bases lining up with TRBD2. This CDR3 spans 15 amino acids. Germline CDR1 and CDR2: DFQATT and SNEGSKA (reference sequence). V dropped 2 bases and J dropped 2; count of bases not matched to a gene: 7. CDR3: CSARMGGGVTDTQYF. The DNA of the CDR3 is TGCAGTGCTAGAATGGGGGGAGGGGTCACAGATACGCAGTATTTT.

The CDR3 DNA is TGTGCCAGCATTGCGTCGGGCGAGCAGTACTTC. Encoded protein: CASIASGEQYF. V usage is TRBV28 and J usage is TRBJ2-7; no firm D call. V lost 7 bases and J 6 bases, leaving 10 bases between the germline ends. This CDR3 spans 11 amino acids. CDR1 is MDHEN and CDR2 is SYDVKM in the germline V gene.

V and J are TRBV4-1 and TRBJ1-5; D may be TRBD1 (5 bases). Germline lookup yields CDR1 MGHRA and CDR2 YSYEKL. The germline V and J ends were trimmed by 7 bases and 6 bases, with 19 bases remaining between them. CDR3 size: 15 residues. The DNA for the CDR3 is TGCGCCAGCACTCGAGATCGGGGGGGAGGTCAGCCCCAGCATTTT. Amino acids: CASTRDRGGGQPQHF.

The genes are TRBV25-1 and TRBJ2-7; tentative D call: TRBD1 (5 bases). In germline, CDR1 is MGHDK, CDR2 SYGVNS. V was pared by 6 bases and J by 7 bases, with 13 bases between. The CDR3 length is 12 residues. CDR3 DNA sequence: TGTGCCAGCAGAGCACAGGACGCGGAGCAGTACTTC. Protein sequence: CASRAQDAEQYF.

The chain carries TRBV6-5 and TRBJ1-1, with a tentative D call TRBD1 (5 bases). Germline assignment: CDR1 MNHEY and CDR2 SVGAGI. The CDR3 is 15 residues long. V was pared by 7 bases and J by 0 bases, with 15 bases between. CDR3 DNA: TGTGCCAGCAAACCTCAGACAGAAGTGAACACTGAAGCTTTCTTT. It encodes CASKPQTEVNTEAFF.

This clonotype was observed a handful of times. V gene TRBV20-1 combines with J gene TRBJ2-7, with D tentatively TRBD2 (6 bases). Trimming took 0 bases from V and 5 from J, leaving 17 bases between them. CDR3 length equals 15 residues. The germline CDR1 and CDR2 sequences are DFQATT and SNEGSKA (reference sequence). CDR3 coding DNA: TGCAGTGCTAGAGATGTGGCTAGCGCGAGCAACGAGCAGTACTTC. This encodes CSARDVASASNEQYF.

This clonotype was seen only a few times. CDR3 nucleotide sequence: TGTGCCAGCAGTACCCAGGGGGCTGCTGACGGGGAGCTGTTTTTT. This gives the protein CASSTQGAADGELFF. The rearrangement uses TRBV6-1 and TRBJ2-2; TRBD1 agrees at 8 bases. After removal of 5 bases from V and 7 bases from J, the junction contained 9 bases not matched to a gene. The CDR3 length is 15 residues. CDR1 is MNHNS, CDR2 SASEGT, per germline.

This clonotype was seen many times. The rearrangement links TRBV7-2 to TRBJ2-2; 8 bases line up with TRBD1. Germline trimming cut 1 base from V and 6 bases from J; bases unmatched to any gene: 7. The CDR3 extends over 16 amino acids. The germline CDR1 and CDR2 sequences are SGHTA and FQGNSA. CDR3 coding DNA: TGTGCCAGCAGCTTAGTGGCCAGGGGGCGCCCCGGGGAGCTGTTTTTT. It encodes CASSLVARGRPGELFF.

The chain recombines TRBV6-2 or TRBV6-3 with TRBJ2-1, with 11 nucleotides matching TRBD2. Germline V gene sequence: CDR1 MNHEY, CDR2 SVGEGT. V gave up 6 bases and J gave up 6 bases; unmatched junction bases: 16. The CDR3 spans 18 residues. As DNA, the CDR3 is TGTGCCAGCAGCCACCCTACTCAACTAGCGGGAGTTATCAATGAGCAGTTCTTC. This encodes CASSHPTQLAGVINEQFF.

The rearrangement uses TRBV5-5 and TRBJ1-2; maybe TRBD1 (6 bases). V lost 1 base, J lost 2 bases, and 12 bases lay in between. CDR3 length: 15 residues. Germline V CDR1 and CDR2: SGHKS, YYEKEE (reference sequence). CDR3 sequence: CASSLRGAPNYGYTF. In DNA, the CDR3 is TGTGCCAGCAGCTTGAGGGGGGCGCCCAACTATGGCTACACCTTC. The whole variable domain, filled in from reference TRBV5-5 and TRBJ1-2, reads DAGVTQSPTHLIKTRGQQVTLRCSPISGHKSVSWYQQVLGQGPQFIFQYYEKEERGRGNFPDRFSARQFPNYSSELNVNALLLGDSALYLCASSLRGAPNYGYTFGSGTRLTVV.

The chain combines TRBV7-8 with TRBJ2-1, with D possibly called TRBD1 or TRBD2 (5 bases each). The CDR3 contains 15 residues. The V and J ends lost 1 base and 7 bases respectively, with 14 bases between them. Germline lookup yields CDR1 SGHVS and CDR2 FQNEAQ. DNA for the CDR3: TGTGCCAGCAGCTTAGGGGACGGGCGTGAGAATGAGCAGTTCTTC. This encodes CASSLGDGRENEQFF.

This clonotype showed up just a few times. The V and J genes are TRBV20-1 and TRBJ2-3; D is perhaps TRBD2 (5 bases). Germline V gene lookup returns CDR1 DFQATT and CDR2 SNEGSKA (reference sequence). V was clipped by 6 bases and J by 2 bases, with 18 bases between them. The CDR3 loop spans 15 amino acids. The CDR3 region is CSALMRAYSTDTQYF. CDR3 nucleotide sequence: TGCAGTGCCCTAATGAGGGCATACTCCACAGATACGCAGTATTTT.

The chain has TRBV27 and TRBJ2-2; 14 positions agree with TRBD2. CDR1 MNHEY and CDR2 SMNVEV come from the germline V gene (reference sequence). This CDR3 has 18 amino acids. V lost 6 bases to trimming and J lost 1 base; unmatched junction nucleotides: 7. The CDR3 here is CASSLTGLAGVNTGELFF. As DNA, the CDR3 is TGTGCCAGCAGCTTAACGGGACTAGCGGGGGTGAACACCGGGGAGCTGTTTTTT.